This TCR beta chain was captured by sequencing in a study of post-analysis software for immune sequencing data. The CDR3 is 13 residues long. Per germline, CDR1 LGHNA and CDR2 YNFKEQ. V shed 1 base and J shed 5 bases, with 6 bases lying between them. About this clonotype itself: Antigen: not known.

Findings of the study overall: Included in a set of about 5 TRBV segments more frequent in patients than controls were TRBV5-6, TRBV5-1 and TRBV20-1. Analysis by F measure revealed that same-batch samples clustered strongly together.

Each TCR beta cDNA library carried unique molecular identifiers. Yield was roughly 0.5 million cDNA molecules from around 0.96 to 9.9 million T cells. Via MiXCR, TCRdb re-called the PCR reads, giving one row per CDR3 protein. The sample contains hundreds of thousands of distinct CDR3 sequences, 55% to 60% of which appear only once. The sequence was collected from a girl aged 2 to 10 with multiple sclerosis. V and J are TRBV4-2 and TRBJ2-1; D gene uncertain. The source material was blood. In DNA, the CDR3 is TGTGCCAGCAGCCAAGTACGCGACAATGAGCAGTTCTTC. This gives the protein CASSQVRDNEQFF.